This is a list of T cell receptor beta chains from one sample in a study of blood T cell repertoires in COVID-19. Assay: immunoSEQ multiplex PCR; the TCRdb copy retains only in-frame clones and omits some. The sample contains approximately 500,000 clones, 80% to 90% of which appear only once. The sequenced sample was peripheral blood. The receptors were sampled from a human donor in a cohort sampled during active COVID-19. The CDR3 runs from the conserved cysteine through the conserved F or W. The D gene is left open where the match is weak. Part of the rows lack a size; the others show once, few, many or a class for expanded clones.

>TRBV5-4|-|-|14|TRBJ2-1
TGTGCCAGCAGCTTGTTGTTAGAGGTGAATGAGCAGTTCTTC
CASSLLLEVNEQFF
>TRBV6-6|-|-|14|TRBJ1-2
TGTGCCAGCAGTTACGGCGACAGGAGAATCGGCTACACCTTC
CASSYGDRRIGYTF
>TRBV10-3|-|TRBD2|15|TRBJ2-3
TGTGCCATCAGGGGGAAGGCGGGAGCGGCAGATACGCAGTATTTT
CAIRGKAGAADTQYF
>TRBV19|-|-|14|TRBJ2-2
TGTGCCAGTAGTCCACAGCGAGGGACCGGGGAGCTGTTTTTT
CASSPQRGTGELFF
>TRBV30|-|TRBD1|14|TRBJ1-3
TGTGCCAGCCCGGACAGGAGCTCTGGAAACACCATATATTTT
CASPDRSSGNTIYF
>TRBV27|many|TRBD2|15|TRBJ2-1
TGTGCCAGCAGTGTAGCGGGAGGTTCAGGCAATGAGCAGTTCTTC
CASSVAGGSGNEQFF
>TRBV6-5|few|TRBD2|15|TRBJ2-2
TGTGCCAGCTGGAGCGGGAGACCCAACACCGGGGAGCTGTTTTTT
CASWSGRPNTGELFF
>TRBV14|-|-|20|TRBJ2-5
TGTGCCAGCAGCCAAGATGGGCAAGACAGTTTGAAGGTGCCACAAGAGACCCAGTACTTC
CASSQDGQDSLKVPQETQYF
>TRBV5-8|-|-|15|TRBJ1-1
TGTGCCAGCAGCTTTACGGGGGGGGAGTACACTGAAGCTTTCTTT
CASSFTGGEYTEAFF
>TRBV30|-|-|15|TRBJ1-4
TGTGCCTGGAGTGGAGGGGGAAGACCTAATGAAAAACTGTTTTTT
CAWSGGGRPNEKLFF
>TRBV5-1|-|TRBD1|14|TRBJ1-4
TGCGCCAGCAGCTTGCGACAGGGGATTGAAAAACTGTTTTTT
CASSLRQGIEKLFF
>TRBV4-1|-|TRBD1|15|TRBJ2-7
TGCGCCAGCAGCCAAGGGACAGGGGGCGGGTACGAGCAGTACTTC
CASSQGTGGGYEQYF
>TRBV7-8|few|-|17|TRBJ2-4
TGTGCCAGCAGCCCCTGGGGCCTCACCGGGGCCAAAAACATTCAGTACTTC
CASSPWGLTGAKNIQYF
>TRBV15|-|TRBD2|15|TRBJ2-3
TGTGCCACCAGCAGAGCGGGACTACGCACAGATACGCAGTATTTT
CATSRAGLRTDTQYF
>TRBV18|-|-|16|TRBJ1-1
TGTGCCAGCTCACCACGCCAGGGAGGGATGAACACTGAAGCTTTCTTT
CASSPRQGGMNTEAFF
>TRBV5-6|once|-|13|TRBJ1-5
TGTGCCAGCAGCTTGGGGAGAGATCAGCCCCAGCATTTT
CASSLGRDQPQHF
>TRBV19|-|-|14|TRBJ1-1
TGTGCCAGTACTCGCCCTGGACAGAGCGCTGAAGCTTTCTTT
CASTRPGQSAEAFF
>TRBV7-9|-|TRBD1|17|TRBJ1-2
TGTGCCAGCAGCTCGGGACAGAGCCGTATCGGGGACTATGGCTACACCTTC
CASSSGQSRIGDYGYTF
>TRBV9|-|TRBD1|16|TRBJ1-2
TGTGCCAGCAGCCCCACTCAGGACAGGCCGAACTATGGCTACACCTTC
CASSPTQDRPNYGYTF
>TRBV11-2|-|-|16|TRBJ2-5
TGTGCCAGCAGCTCCCTTCGAAGGGGCTCCCAAGAGACCCAGTACTTC
CASSSLRRGSQETQYF